What follows is one T cell receptor beta chain and its context. The CDR3 is 15 amino acids. The trim removed 4 bases at V and 6 bases at J, leaving 5 bases unmatched. Germline V gene data show CDR1 as SGHRS and CDR2 as YFSETQ. The record originates from a study of control samples from healthy donors and cancer patients. Measured with immunoSEQ multiplex PCR; TCRdb has only the in-frame clones, and not every one. The sample lists about 230,000 clones, approximately 80% occurring once. Specimen: PBMCs. The clonotype comes from a woman aged 55-70 years with lung cancer. This rearrangement joins TRBV5-1 to TRBJ1-6, with 9 positions matching TRBD1. The CDR3 loop reads CASSPGTGPNSPLHF. In DNA form, the CDR3 reads TGCGCCAGCAGCCCAGGGACAGGGCCTAATTCACCCCTCCACTTT.